Listed here are 15 T cell receptor beta chains from one sample, sequenced in a study of patients and donors after allogeneic stem cell transplantation. TCRdb re-called the RT-PCR reads through MiXCR, storing one row per CDR3 protein. Counted here are roughly 40,000 distinct CDR3 sequences, 30% to 40% occurring once; the ten biggest clones make up 72%. The sequencing sample was made of blood, either unsorted or a sorted T cell fraction (not recorded which). The receptors here all came from a human donor who was either an allogeneic HSCT recipient or a stem cell or donor lymphocyte infusion donor (not recorded which). It is not recorded whose cells these are; they may come from a transplant donor.

The V call is TRBV5-1, the J call TRBJ2-5; D gene unclear. This CDR3 has 14 residues. Trimming left V 3 bases short and J 4 bases short, with 13 bases between. Germline CDR1 is SGHRS and CDR2 is YFSETQ. The CDR3 is CASSSDRLGETQYF. CDR3 nucleotides: TGCGCCAGCAGCTCCGACCGGTTGGGAGAGACCCAGTACTTC.

The chain is built from TRBV4-3 and TRBJ2-1; perhaps TRBD2 as D (6 bases). Trimming removed 0 bases at V and 7 bases at J, with 16 bases between. This CDR3 comprises 16 residues. Germline V CDR1 and CDR2: LGHNA, YSLEER. The CDR3 DNA reads as TGCGCCAGCAGCCAAGATCGGCTAGCGTATAGGAATGAGCAGTTCTTC. This gives the protein CASSQDRLAYRNEQFF.

This clonotype came up many times. This chain joins TRBV4-1 and TRBJ2-4; D not certain. V shed 0 bases and J shed 3 bases, with 15 bases lying between them. Germline lookup yields CDR1 MGHRA and CDR2 YSYEKL. This CDR3 is 17 amino acids long. The CDR3 spells CASSQDKAVVDKNIQYF. In DNA form, the CDR3 reads TGCGCCAGCAGCCAAGATAAGGCGGTGGTCGACAAAAACATTCAGTACTTC.

The CDR3 is CASSLQGRATTDTQYF. In DNA form, the CDR3 reads TGTGCCAGCAGTTTACAGGGAAGGGCCACCACAGATACGCAGTATTTT. The rearrangement uses TRBV27 and TRBJ2-3; perhaps TRBD1 as D (5 bases). The CDR3 has 16 residues. V was trimmed by 2 bases and J by 2 bases, leaving 14 bases between them. CDR1 and CDR2 from the germline V gene are MNHEY and SMNVEV (reference sequence).

The chain combines TRBV15 with TRBJ1-2, with TRBD1 matching over 7 bases. With V trimmed by 2 bases and J by 4 bases, 4 bases remained unmatched. The CDR3 is made up of 14 amino acids. Germline values: CDR1 LNHNV, CDR2 YYDKDF (reference sequence). The CDR3 DNA reads TGTGCCACCAGCAGAACCGGGACAGTCTATGGCTACACCTTC. Residues: CATSRTGTVYGYTF.

The gene calls are TRBV27 and TRBJ1-5; D is undetermined. V was cut by 6 bases and J by 0 bases, with 15 bases left in between. This CDR3 comprises 16 residues. Germline values: CDR1 MNHEY, CDR2 SMNVEV (reference sequence). The CDR3 DNA reads TGTGCCAGCAGCCTGTCGGGAATCTATAGCAATCAGCCCCAGCATTTT. Its protein is CASSLSGIYSNQPQHF.

On this clonotype itself: Its ends do not fully match the called genes, so a read error is possible. The rearrangement uses TRBV12-3 or TRBV12-4 and TRBJ2-5, with 8 bases matching TRBD2. The CDR3 loop spans 16 amino acids. The CDR3 loop reads CASSLDPMGLEETQYF. The CDR3 bases are TGTGCCAGTAGTTTAGACCCGATGGGACTAGAAGAGACCCAGTACTTC.

The chain uses TRBV20-1 and TRBJ2-1; D is possibly TRBD2 (5 bases). Germline assignment: CDR1 DFQATT and CDR2 SNEGSKA (reference sequence). There are 16 residues in the CDR3. V was pared by 4 bases and J by 0 bases, with 16 bases between. Here the CDR3 reads CSATRGDGRSYNEQFF. For the CDR3, the DNA is TGCAGTGCTACCCGGGGTGACGGTCGCTCCTACAATGAGCAGTTCTTC.

Here the CDR3 reads CASSYGVLQGAFF. CDR3 nucleotide sequence: TGTGCCAGCAGCTACGGTGTCCTTCAGGGGGCTTTCTTT. V usage is TRBV7-9 and J usage is TRBJ1-1, with a possible D match to TRBD1 (6 bases). The germline V and J ends were trimmed by 4 bases and 11 bases, with 17 bases remaining between them. The CDR3 is 13 residues long. Germline CDR1 is SEHNR and CDR2 is FQNEAQ (reference sequence).

This clonotype was observed a few times. The chain joins TRBV20-1 to TRBJ1-2; D gene uncertain. This CDR3 contains 14 residues. The germline V gene has CDR1 DFQATT and CDR2 SNEGSKA (reference sequence). The V end lost 2 bases, the J end lost 5 bases, and 15 bases lay between the germline ends. The CDR3 bases are TGCAGTGCTAGATCTATACCTCTTAATTATGGCTACACCTTC. It translates to CSARSIPLNYGYTF.

This clonotype showed up many times. This CDR3 is CSAREVARNQPQHF. CDR3 in DNA: TGCAGTGCTAGAGAGGTAGCCCGAAATCAGCCCCAGCATTTT. The chain joins TRBV20-1 to TRBJ1-5; D not certain. The CDR3 has 14 residues. CDR1 is DFQATT and CDR2 is SNEGSKA in the germline V gene (reference sequence). V was cut by 0 bases and J by 4 bases, with 10 bases left in between.

This clonotype was counted only a few times. The chain carries TRBV4-3 and TRBJ1-3, with D uncertain. Trimming pared 4 bases from V and 1 base from J, leaving 8 bases between. The CDR3 spans 14 residues. The germline CDR1 and CDR2 sequences are LGHNA and YSLEER. CDR3 nucleotides: TGCGCCAGCAGCCGATTAAGGTCTGGAAACACCATATATTTT. Protein product: CASSRLRSGNTIYF.

This chain connects TRBV4-3 to TRBJ2-5; TRBD2 aligns across 7 bases. CDR1 and CDR2 from the germline V gene are LGHNA and YSLEER. CDR3 length equals 12 residues. The J segment lost 8 bases and the V segment lost 5 bases, leaving 5 bases of the junction unmatched. CDR3 bases: TGCGCCAGCAGCGCCGGGACTACAACCCAGTACTTC. As protein: CASSAGTTTQYF.

This clonotype occurred a few times. V is TRBV7-9 and J is TRBJ2-1; D not resolved. V lost 3 bases, J lost 4 bases, and 22 bases lay in between. This CDR3 has 18 amino acids. Germline CDR1 SEHNR, CDR2 FQNEAQ (reference sequence). The CDR3 DNA follows: TGTGCCAGCAGCTTCCCCTCCGAGATTATTACCTCTTACAATGAGCAGTTCTTC. This sequence encodes CASSFPSEIITSYNEQFF.

The V and J genes are TRBV19 and TRBJ1-1, with TRBD1 matching over 7 bases. The ends lost 8 bases at V and 8 bases at J; junction bases unmatched: 2. Per germline, CDR1 LNHDA and CDR2 SQIVND (reference sequence). CDR3 length equals 10 residues. DNA of the CDR3: TGTGCCAGTCGACAGGGCGAAGCTTTCTTT. Protein: CASRQGEAFF.